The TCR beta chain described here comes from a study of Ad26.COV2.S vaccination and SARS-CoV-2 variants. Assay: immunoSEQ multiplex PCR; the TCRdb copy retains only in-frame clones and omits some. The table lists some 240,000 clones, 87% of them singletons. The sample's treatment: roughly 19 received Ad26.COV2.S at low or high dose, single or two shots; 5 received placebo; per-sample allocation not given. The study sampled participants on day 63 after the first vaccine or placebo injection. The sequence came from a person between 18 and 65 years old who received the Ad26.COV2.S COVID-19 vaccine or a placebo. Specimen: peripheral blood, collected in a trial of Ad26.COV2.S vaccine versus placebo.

The CDR3 spells CASSQTTRRAQRTNEKLFF. DNA of the CDR3: TGCGCCAGCAGCCAAACTACCCGACGAGCCCAGAGGACTAATGAAAAACTGTTTTTT. This chain joins TRBV4-1 and TRBJ1-4, with D uncertain. Germline V gene data show CDR1 as MGHRA and CDR2 as YSYEKL. The CDR3 is 19 amino acids. Trimming stripped 2 bases from V and 2 bases from J, with 21 bases between.